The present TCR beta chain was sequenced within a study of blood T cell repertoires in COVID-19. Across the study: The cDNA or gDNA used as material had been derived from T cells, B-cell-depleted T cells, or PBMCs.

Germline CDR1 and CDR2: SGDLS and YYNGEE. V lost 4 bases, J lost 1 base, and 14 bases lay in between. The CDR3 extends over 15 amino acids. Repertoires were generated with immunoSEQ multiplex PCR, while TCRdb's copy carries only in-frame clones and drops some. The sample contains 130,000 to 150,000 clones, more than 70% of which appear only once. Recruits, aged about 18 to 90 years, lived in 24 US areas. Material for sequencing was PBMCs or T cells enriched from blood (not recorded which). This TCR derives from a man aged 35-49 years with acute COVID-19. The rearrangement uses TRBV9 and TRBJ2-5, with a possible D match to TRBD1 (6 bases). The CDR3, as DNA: TGTGCCAGCAGCAAGGGACACCCATCCCAAGAGACCCAGTACTTC. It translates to CASSKGHPSQETQYF. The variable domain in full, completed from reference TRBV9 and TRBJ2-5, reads DSGVTQTPKHLITATGQRVTLRCSPRSGDLSVYWYQQSLDQGLQFLIQYYNGEERAKGNILERFSAQQFPDLHSELNLSSLELGDSALYFCASSKGHPSQETQYFGPGTRLLVL.